Below, 8 T cell receptor beta chains from the same sample are listed, as sequenced in a study of Ad26.COV2.S vaccination and SARS-CoV-2 variants. Treatment meaning: roughly 20 received Ad26.COV2.S at low or high dose, single or two shots; about 5 received placebo; per-sample allocation not given. Sampling was performed 63 days after the first vaccine or placebo injection. TCRdb's table, derived via immunoSEQ multiplex PCR, lists solely in-frame clones and lacks some. The table has some 410,000 clones, roughly 90% seen once. The sequences come from peripheral blood, collected in a trial of Ad26.COV2.S vaccine versus placebo. The receptors shown here come from a person aged 18-65 years who received the Ad26.COV2.S COVID-19 vaccine or a placebo.

The CDR3 reads CASSPTAANYGYTF. The CDR3 nucleotides read TGTGCCAGCTCACCTACAGCAGCTAACTATGGCTACACCTTC. The V gene is TRBV18, the J gene TRBJ1-2; no clear D gene. Germline V CDR1 and CDR2: KGHSH, LQKENI. The CDR3 has 14 residues. Trimming cost V 3 bases and J 0 bases, with 8 bases left between them. The full variable domain, rest sourced from reference TRBV18 and TRBJ1-2, is NAGVMQNPRHLVRRRGQEARLRCSPMKGHSHVYWYRQLPEEGLKFMVYLQKENIIDESGMPKERFSAEFPKEGPSILRIQQVVRGDSAAYFCASSPTAANYGYTFGSGTRLTVV.

This clone appeared once. The CDR3 DNA sequence: TGCGCCAGCAGCTTTAAACTAGCGGGGGCAGAGACCCAGTACTTC. The encoded protein is CASSFKLAGAETQYF. The chain combines TRBV5-1 with TRBJ2-5, with TRBD2 matching over 11 bases. Per the germline V gene, CDR1 is SGHRS and CDR2 is YFSETQ. This CDR3 has 15 amino acids. V dropped 2 bases and J dropped 4; count of bases not matched to a gene: 4.

The chain is built from TRBV10-2 and TRBJ2-2; TRBD1 might be the D (5 bases). V was clipped by 5 bases and J by 5 bases, with 15 bases between them. This CDR3 contains 15 residues. CDR1 and CDR2 (germline): WSHSY, SAAADI. For the CDR3, the DNA is TGCGCCAGCAGTTTCCAGGGCTCGCTAACCGGGGAGCTGTTTTTT. As protein: CASSFQGSLTGELFF.

The chain uses TRBV4-3 and TRBJ2-1; the match to TRBD2 covers 9 bases. In germline, CDR1 is LGHNA, CDR2 YSLEER. The ends lost 10 bases at V and 10 bases at J; junction bases unmatched: 17. The CDR3 totals 15 residues. The CDR3 loop reads CATRPRGGPVEEQFF. The CDR3 DNA follows: TGCGCCACCCGCCCGCGGGGGGGGCCGGTCGAGGAGCAGTTCTTC.

V and J are TRBV18 and TRBJ2-3; no reliable D call. V lost 5 bases and J lost 0, with 21 bases in between. Germline loops: CDR1 KGHSH, CDR2 LQKENI. The CDR3 spans 18 residues. The CDR3: CASSYMEPLAYSTDTQYF. The CDR3 DNA follows: TGTGCCAGCTCATACATGGAACCCCTCGCTTATAGCACAGATACGCAGTATTTT.

This chain uses TRBV27 with TRBJ2-7; TRBD1 or TRBD2 may be the D gene (6 bases each). V gave up 5 bases and J gave up 3 bases, with 17 bases separating them. CDR3 length equals 15 residues. Germline V gives CDR1 MNHEY, CDR2 SMNVEV (reference sequence). The chain's CDR3 is CASSGGGGTHYEQYF. The CDR3 nucleotides are TGTGCCAGCAGTGGCGGTGGGGGGACACACTACGAGCAGTACTTC.

The CDR3 DNA reads as TGTGCCAGAAGCTATAGGACGGAGGGTTGTGCCACTGAAGCTTTCTTT. It translates to CARSYRTEGCATEAFF. The chain has TRBV5-3 and TRBJ1-1; D is undetermined. TRBV5-3 is known as an ORF, though its function is uncertain. The CDR3 extends over 16 amino acids. The germline V and J ends were trimmed by 3 bases and 4 bases, with 19 bases remaining between them.

The V gene is TRBV7-6, the J gene TRBJ2-7; the D call may be TRBD1 or TRBD2 (5 bases each). Trimming removed 5 bases at V and 1 base at J, with 15 bases between. This CDR3 contains 15 residues. Germline CDR1 and CDR2: SGHVS and FNYEAQ. For the CDR3, the DNA is TGTGCCAGCAGCCCCCTGGGGGAGTATTCCTACGAGCAGTACTTC. The encoded protein is CASSPLGEYSYEQYF.